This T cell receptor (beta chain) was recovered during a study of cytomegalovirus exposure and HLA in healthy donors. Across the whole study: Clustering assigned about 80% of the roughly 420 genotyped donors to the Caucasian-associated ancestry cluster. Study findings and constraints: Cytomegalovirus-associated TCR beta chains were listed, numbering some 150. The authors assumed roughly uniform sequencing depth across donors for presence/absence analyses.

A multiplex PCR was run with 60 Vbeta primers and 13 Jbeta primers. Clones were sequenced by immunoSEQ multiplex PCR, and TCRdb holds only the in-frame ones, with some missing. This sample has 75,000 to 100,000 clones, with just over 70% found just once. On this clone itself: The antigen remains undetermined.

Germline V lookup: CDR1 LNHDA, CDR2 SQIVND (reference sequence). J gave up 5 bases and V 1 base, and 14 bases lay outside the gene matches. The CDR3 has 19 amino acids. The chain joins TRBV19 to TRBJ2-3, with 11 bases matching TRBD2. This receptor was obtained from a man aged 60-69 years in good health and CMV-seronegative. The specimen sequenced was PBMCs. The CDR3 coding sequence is TGTGCCAGTAGTATAGCCCCGGGACTAGCGGAGGGAGCAGGAGATACGCAGTATTTT. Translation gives CASSIAPGLAEGAGDTQYF.